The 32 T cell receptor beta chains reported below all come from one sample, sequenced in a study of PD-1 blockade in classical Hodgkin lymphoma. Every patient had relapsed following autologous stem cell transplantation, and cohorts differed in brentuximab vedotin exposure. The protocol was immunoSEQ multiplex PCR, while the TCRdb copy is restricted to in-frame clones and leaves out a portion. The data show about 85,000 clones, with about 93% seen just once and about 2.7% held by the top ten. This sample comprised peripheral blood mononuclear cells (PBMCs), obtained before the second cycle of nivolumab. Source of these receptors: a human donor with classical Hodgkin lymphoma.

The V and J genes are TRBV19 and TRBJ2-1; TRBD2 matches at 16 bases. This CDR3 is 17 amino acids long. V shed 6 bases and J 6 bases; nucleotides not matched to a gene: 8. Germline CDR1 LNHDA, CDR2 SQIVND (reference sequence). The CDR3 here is CASSPGTSGRAFNEQFF. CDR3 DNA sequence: TGTGCCAGTAGCCCCGGGACTAGCGGGAGGGCCTTCAATGAGCAGTTCTTC. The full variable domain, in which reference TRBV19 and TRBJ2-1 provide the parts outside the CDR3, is DGGITQSPKYLFRKEGQNVTLSCEQNLNHDAMYWYRQDPGQGLRLIYYSQIVNDFQKGDIAEGYSVSREKKESFPLTVTSAQKNPTAFYLCASSPGTSGRAFNEQFFGPGTRLTVL.

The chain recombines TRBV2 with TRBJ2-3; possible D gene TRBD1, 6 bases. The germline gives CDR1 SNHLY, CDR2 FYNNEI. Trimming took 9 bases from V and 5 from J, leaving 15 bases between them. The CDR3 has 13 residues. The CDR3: CARETGLGDTQYF. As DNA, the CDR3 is TGTGCCAGAGAAACAGGGCTCGGAGATACGCAGTATTTT.

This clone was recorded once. Written as DNA, the CDR3 is TGTGCCAGTAGTGTTACAGGGGTGATTGGCAATCAGCCCCAGCATTTT. Translated, it gives CASSVTGVIGNQPQHF. V usage is TRBV19 and J usage is TRBJ1-5, with 7 bases matching TRBD1. J lost 2 bases, V lost 5 bases, and 9 bases had no gene match. CDR3 length: 16 residues. Per germline, CDR1 LNHDA and CDR2 SQIVND (reference sequence).

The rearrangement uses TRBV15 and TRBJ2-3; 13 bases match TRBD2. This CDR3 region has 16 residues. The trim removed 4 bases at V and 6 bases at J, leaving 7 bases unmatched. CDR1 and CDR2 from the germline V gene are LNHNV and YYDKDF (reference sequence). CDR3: CATSTGLAGVRDTQYF. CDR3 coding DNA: TGTGCCACCAGCACCGGACTAGCGGGAGTACGGGATACGCAGTATTTT.

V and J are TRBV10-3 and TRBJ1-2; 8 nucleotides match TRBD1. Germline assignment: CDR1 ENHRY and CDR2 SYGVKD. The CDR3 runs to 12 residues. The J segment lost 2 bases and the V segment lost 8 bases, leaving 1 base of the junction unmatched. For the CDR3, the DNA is TGTGCCATCGGGACAGGCAACTATGGCTACACCTTC. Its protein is CAIGTGNYGYTF.

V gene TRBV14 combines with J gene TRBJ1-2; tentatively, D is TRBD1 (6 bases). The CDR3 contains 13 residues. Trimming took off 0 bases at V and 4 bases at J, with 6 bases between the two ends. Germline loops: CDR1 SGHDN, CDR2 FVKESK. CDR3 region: CASSQDRGYGYTF. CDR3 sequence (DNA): TGTGCCAGCAGCCAAGACAGGGGCTATGGCTACACCTTC.

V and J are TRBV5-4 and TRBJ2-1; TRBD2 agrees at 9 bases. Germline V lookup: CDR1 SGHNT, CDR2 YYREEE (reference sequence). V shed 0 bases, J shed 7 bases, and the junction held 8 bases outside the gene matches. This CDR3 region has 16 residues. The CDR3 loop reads CASSLGGTSIRNEQFF. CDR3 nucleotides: TGTGCCAGCAGCTTGGGGGGGACTAGCATTAGGAATGAGCAGTTCTTC.

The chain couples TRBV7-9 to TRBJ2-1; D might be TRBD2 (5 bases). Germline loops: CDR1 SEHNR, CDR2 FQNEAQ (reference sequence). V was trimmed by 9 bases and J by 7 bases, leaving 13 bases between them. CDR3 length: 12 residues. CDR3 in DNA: TGTGCCAGTGCTACTAGGGCGAATGAGCAGTTCTTC. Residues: CASATRANEQFF.

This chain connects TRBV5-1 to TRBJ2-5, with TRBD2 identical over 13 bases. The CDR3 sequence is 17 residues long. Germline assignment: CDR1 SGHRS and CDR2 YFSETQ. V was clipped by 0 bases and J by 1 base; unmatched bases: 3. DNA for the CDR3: TGCGCCAGCAGCTTGGCCACTAGCGGGAGGGGCCAAGAGACCCAGTACTTC. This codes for CASSLATSGRGQETQYF. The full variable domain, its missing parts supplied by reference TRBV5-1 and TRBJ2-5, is KAGVTQTPRYLIKTRGQQVTLSCSPISGHRSVSWYQQTPGQGLQFLFEYFSETQRNKGNFPGRFSGRQFSNSRSEMNVSTLELGDSALYLCASSLATSGRGQETQYFGPGTRLLVL.

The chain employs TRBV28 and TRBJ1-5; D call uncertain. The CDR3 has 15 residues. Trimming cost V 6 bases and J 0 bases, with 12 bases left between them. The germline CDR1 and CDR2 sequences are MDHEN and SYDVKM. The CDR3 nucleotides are TGTGCCAGCAGAATAGAGTATTCTAGCAATCAGCCCCAGCATTTT. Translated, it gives CASRIEYSSNQPQHF. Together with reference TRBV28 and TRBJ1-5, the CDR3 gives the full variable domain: DVKVTQSSRYLVKRTGEKVFLECVQDMDHENMFWYRQDPGLGLRLIYFSYDVKMKEKGDIPEGYSVSREKKERFSLILESASTNQTSMYLCASRIEYSSNQPQHFGDGTRLSIL.

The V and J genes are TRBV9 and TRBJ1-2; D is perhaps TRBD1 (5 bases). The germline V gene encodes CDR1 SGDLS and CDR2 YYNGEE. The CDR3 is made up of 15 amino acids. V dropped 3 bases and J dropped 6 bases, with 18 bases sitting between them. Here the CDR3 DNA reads TGTGCCAGCAGCGCGACGGTGGGAGCAGGGAATGGCTACACCTTC. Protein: CASSATVGAGNGYTF.

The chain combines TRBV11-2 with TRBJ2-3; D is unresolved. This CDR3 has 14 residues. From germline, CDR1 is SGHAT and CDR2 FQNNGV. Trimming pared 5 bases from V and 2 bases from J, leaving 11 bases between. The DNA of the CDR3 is TGTGCCAGCAGCCCAGGAAGGTACACAGATACGCAGTATTTT. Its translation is CASSPGRYTDTQYF.

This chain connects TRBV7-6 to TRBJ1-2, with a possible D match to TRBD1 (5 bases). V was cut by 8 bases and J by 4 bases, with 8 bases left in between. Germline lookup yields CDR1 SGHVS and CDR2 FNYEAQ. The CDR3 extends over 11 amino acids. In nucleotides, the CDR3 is TGTGCCAGCGAGGGGCCCTATGGCTACACCTTC. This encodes CASEGPYGYTF.

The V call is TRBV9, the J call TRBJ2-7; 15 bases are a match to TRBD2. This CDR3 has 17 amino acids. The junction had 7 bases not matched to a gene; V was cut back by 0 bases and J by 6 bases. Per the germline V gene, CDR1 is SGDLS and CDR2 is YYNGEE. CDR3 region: CASSVADGLAGGREQYF. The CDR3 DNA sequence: TGTGCCAGCAGCGTAGCCGACGGACTAGCGGGAGGGCGCGAGCAGTACTTC.

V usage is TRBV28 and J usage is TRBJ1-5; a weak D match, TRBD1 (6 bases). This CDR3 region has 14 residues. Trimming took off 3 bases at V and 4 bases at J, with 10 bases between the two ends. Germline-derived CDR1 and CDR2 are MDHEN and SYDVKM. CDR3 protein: CASSFLGGNQPQHF. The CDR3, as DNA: TGTGCCAGCAGTTTTTTAGGGGGTAATCAGCCCCAGCATTTT.

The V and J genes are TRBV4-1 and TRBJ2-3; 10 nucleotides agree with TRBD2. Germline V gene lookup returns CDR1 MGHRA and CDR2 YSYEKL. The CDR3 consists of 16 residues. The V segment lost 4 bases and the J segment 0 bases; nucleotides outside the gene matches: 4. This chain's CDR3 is CASSLGLAASTDTQYF. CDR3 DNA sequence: TGCGCCAGCAGCCTTGGACTAGCGGCTAGCACAGATACGCAGTATTTT.

DNA for the CDR3: TGTGCCAGCAGCTTAATCGCAGCCGCTGGACAGGTGGATGAAAAACTGTTTTTT. Translating it yields CASSLIAAAGQVDEKLFF. This chain joins TRBV7-9 and TRBJ1-4; 7 nucleotides agree with TRBD1. Germline assignment: CDR1 SEHNR and CDR2 FQNEAQ (reference sequence). V trimming: 2 bases; J trimming: 6 bases; junction bases outside the gene matches: 15. This CDR3 has 18 residues.

CDR3 sequence: CASRTSLTGNTIYF. The CDR3 DNA follows: TGTGCCAGCAGGACTTCGTTAACTGGAAACACCATATATTTT. This sequence joins TRBV6-5 and TRBJ1-3; D gene unclear. Trimming left V 6 bases short and J 2 bases short, with 11 bases between. The CDR3 covers 14 residues. CDR1 is MNHEY and CDR2 is SVGAGI in the germline V gene.

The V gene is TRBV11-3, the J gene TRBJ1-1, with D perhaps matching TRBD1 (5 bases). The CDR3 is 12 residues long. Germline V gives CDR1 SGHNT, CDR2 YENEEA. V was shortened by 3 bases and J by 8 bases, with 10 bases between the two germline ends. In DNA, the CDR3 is TGTGCCAGCAGCTTTAGTGGGGGAGAAGCTTTCTTT. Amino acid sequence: CASSFSGGEAFF. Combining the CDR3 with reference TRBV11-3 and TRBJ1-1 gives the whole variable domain EAGVVQSPRYKIIEKKQPVAFWCNPISGHNTLYWYLQNLGQGPELLIRYENEEAVDDSQLPKDRFSAERLKGVDSTLKIQPAELGDSAVYLCASSFSGGEAFFGQGTRLTVV.

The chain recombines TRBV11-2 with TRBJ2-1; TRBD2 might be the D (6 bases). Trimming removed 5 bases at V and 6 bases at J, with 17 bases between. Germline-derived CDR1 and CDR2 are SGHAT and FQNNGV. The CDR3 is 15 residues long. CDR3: CASSPGTVPTNEQFF. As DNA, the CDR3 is TGTGCCAGCAGCCCCGGGACTGTGCCAACCAATGAGCAGTTCTTC.

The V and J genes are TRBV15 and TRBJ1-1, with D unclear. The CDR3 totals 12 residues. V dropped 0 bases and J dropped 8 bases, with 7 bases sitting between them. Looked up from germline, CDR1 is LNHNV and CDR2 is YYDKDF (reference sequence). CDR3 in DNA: TGTGCCACCAGCAGAGATTTAAACGAAGCTTTCTTT. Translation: CATSRDLNEAFF.

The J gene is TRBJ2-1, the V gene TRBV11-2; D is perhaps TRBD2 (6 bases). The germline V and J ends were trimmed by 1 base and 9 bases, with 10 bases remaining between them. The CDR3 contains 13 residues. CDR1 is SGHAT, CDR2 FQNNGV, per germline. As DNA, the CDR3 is TGTGCCAGCAGCTTAGGCGGGATGGCTGAGCAGTTCTTC. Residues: CASSLGGMAEQFF.

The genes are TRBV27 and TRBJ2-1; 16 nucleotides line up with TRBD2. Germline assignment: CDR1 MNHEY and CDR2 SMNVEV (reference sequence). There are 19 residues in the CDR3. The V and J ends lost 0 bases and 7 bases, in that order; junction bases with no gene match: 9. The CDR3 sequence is CASSLSGLAGGGSINEQFF. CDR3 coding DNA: TGTGCCAGCAGTTTATCGGGACTAGCGGGAGGGGGAAGTATAAATGAGCAGTTCTTC.

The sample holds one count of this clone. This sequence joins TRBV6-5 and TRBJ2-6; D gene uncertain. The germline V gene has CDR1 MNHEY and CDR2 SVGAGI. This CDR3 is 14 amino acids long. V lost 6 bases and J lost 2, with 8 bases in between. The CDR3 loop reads CASRMETGANVLTF. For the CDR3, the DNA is TGTGCCAGCAGGATGGAAACTGGGGCCAACGTCCTGACTTTC.

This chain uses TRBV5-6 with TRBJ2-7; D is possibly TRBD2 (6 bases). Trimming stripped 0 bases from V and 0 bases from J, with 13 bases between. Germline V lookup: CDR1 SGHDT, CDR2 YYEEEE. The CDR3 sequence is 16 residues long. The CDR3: CASSLASGVRSYEQYF. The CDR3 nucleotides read TGTGCCAGCAGCTTGGCGTCGGGGGTTCGCTCCTACGAGCAGTACTTC.

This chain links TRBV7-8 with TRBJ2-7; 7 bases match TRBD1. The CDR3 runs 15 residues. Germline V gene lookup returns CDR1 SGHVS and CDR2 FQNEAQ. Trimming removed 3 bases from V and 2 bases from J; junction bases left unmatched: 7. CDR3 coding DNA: TGTGCCAGCAGCTTTGAACAGGGGAATACCTACGAGCAGTACTTC. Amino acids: CASSFEQGNTYEQYF.

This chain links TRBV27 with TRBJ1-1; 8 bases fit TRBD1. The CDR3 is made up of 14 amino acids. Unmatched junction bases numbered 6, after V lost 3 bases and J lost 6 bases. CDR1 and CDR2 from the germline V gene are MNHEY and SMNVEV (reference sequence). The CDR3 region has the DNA TGTGCCAGCAGTTTTAACAGGGGGGGCTCTGAAGCTTTCTTT. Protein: CASSFNRGGSEAFF.

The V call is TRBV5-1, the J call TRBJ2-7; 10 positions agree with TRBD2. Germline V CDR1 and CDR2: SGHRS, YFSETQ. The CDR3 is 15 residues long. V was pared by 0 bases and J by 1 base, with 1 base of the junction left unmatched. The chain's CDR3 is CASSLELAGSYEQYF. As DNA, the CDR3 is TGCGCCAGCAGCTTGGAACTAGCGGGATCCTACGAGCAGTACTTC.

CDR3 residues: CASSLGARYGYTF. The CDR3 region has the DNA TGTGCCAGCAGCTTAGGGGCCAGATATGGCTACACCTTC. V is TRBV7-9 and J is TRBJ1-2; D gene uncertain. The CDR3 is made up of 13 amino acids. Germline V gene sequence: CDR1 SEHNR, CDR2 FQNEAQ (reference sequence). V lost 1 base and J 5 bases, leaving 8 bases between the germline ends. The variable domain in full, completed from reference TRBV7-9 and TRBJ1-2, reads DTGVSQNPRHKITKRGQNVTFRCDPISEHNRLYWYRQTLGQGPEFLTYFQNEAQLEKSRLLSDRFSAERPKGSFSTLEIQRTEQGDSAMYLCASSLGARYGYTFGSGTRLTVV.

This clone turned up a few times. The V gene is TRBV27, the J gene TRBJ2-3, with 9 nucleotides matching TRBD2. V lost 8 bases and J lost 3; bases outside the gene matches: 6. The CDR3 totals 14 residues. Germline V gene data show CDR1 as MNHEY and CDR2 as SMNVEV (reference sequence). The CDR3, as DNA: TGTGCCAGCCGACGACTAGCGGAGACAGATACGCAGTATTTT. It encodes CASRRLAETDTQYF.

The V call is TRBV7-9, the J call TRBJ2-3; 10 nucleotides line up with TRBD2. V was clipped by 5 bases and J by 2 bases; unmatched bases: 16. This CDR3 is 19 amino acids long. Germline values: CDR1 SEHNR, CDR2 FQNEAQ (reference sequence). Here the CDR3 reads CASSLIAGGPLENTDTQYF. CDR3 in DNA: TGTGCCAGCAGCCTTATAGCGGGAGGCCCCCTAGAGAACACAGATACGCAGTATTTT.

The CDR3 nucleotides are TGTGCCATCAGTGATAGCCAGCGGAGCACAGATACGCAGTATTTT. Encoded protein: CAISDSQRSTDTQYF. The V and J genes are TRBV10-3 and TRBJ2-3; D possibly corresponds to TRBD2 (5 bases). The CDR3 runs to 15 residues. Trimming removed 3 bases at V and 0 bases at J, with 10 bases between. Germline-derived CDR1 and CDR2 are ENHRY and SYGVKD.